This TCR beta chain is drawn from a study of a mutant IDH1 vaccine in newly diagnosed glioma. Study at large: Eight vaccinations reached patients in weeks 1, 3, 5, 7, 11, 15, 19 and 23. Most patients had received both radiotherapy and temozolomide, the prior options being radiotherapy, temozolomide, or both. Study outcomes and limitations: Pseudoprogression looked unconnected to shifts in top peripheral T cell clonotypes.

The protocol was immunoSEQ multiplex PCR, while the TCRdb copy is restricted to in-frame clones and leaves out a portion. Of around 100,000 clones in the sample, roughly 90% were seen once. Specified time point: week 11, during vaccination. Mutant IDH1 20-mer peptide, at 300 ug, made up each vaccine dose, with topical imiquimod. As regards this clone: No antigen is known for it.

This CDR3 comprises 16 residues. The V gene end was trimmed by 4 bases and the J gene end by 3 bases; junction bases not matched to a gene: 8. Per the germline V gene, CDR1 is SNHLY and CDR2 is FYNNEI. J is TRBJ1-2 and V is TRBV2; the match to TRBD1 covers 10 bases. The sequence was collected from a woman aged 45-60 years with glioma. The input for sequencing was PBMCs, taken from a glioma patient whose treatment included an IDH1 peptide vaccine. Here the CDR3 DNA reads TGTGCCAGCAGTGTAAAGACAGGGGGCAGGGACTATGGCTACACCTTC. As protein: CASSVKTGGRDYGYTF.